Listed here is a single TCR beta chain. This specimen comes from a study of tumor-infiltrating lymphocytes in primary liver carcinoma. Germline DNA was also extracted, with blood RNA taken from unsorted whole blood. Trimming pared 5 bases from V and 6 bases from J, leaving 17 bases between. The CDR3 runs to 15 residues. CDR1 and CDR2 from the germline V gene are SGHAT and FQNNGV. The researchers produced TCR beta cDNA from approximately 0.45 ug total RNA with a constant-region primer. Sequencing libraries for TCR beta derived from three nested multiplex PCR rounds that used slightly modified ARM-PCR. The study ran its first two PCR rounds for approximately 10 cycles each, using TRBV1-TRBV30 forward primers and a C-beta reverse primer. TCRdb re-called the multiplex PCR reads through MiXCR, storing one row per CDR3 protein. In the table there are 300,000 to 400,000 distinct CDR3 sequences, about 65% of which are singletons.

Sequences were obtained from peripheral blood. This clonotype was obtained from a man aged 40-55 years with primary liver carcinoma and hepatitis B virus infection. The genes are TRBV11-2 and TRBJ2-1, with D tentatively TRBD1 (6 bases). CDR3: CASSTRQVRFNEQFF. The CDR3 DNA is TGTGCCAGCAGCACCAGACAGGTACGATTCAATGAGCAGTTCTTC.